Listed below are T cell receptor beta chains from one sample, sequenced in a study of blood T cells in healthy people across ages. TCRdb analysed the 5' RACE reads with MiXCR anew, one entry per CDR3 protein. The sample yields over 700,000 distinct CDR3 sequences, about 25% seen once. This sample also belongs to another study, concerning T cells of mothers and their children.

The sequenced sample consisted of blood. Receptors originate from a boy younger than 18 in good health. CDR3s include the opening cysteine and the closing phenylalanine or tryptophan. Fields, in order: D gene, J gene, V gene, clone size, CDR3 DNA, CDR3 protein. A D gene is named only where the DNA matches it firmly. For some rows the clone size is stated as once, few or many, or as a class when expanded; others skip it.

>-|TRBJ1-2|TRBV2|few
TGTGCCAGCAGTGGAAGGACCTATGGCTACACCTTC
CASSGRTYGYTF
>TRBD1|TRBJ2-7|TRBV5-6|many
TGTGCCAGCAGCTTGGCGGGCGGGACAGGCATCTACGAGCAGTACTTC
CASSLAGGTGIYEQYF
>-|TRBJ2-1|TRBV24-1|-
TGTGCCACCAGTGATTTGAGGGACACTGAGCAGTTCTTC
CATSDLRDTEQFF
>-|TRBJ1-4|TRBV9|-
TGTGCCAGCAGCGGGGCAGGGGTGTTAGCTAATGAAAAACTGTTTTTT
CASSGAGVLANEKLFF
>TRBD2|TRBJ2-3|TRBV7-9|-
TGTGCCAGCAGCCTCCGGACTAGCGGGAGTTCTAAAGATACGCAGTATTTT
CASSLRTSGSSKDTQYF
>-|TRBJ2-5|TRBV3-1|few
TGTGCCAGCAGCCAAGAAACCGGCCAAGAGACCCAGTACTTC
CASSQETGQETQYF
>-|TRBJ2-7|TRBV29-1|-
TGCAGCGTCGCGAGCGAGGCCTACGAGCAGTACTTC
CSVASEAYEQYF
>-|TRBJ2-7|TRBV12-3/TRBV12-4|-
TGTGCCAGCAGTTTAGTATCTAGCATCCCCTCCTACGAGCAGTACTTC
CASSLVSSIPSYEQYF
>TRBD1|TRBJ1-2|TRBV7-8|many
TGTGCCAGCAGCTTAGGACAGGGGCGTACCTATGGCTACACCTTC
CASSLGQGRTYGYTF
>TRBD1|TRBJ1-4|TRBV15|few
TGTGCCACCAGCAGAAGTAGACAGGGGGGGAGAGAAAAACTGTTTTTT
CATSRSRQGGREKLFF
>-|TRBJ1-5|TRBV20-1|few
TGCAGTGCTAGGGGGGGGGCCGAACAGCCCCAGCATTTT
CSARGGAEQPQHF
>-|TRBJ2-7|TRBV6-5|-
TGTGCCAGCAGTCCAGGGGTTCCCTACGAGCTGTACTTC
CASSPGVPYELYF